This TCR beta chain was recovered during a study of cytomegalovirus exposure and HLA in healthy donors. Study details: Prior work identified under 130 million unique TCR beta sequences in around 170 million T cells. Genotyping showed roughly 81% of approximately 430 donors falling in the Caucasian-associated ancestry cluster.

The table lists this clone with a count of one. No antigen is known for it. Study-wide findings and caveats: Near-uniform donor sequencing depth was presumed by presence/absence analyses.

Germline assignment: CDR1 SGHDT and CDR2 YYEEEE. V was clipped by 3 bases and J by 2 bases; unmatched bases: 9. The CDR3 is 17 residues long. Vbeta (60) and Jbeta (13) primers were used in the PCR. This table comes from immunoSEQ multiplex PCR, and its TCRdb copy is limited to in-frame clones, with some not included. Among some 150,000 clones listed, 87% were seen once. The TCR originated in a woman between 25 and 40 years old in good health and CMV-seronegative. Sequenced sample: PBMCs. This chain joins TRBV5-6 and TRBJ1-3, with 9 bases matching TRBD1. The CDR3 is CASSYFNNRGPGNTIYF. Here the CDR3 DNA reads TGTGCCAGCAGCTATTTTAACAACAGGGGGCCTGGAAACACCATATATTTT.